This T cell receptor (beta chain) was recovered during a study of shared clonotypes between healthy human individuals. Repertoires were generated with immunoSEQ multiplex PCR, while TCRdb's copy carries only in-frame clones and drops some. Of some 2,000,000 clones listed, 90% to 95% are singletons. The trim removed 2 bases at V and 5 bases at J, leaving 7 bases unmatched. CDR1 is MNHNS, CDR2 SASEGT, per germline. This CDR3 is built from 15 residues. The sample consisted of naive CD4+ T cells sorted from blood. Subset defined: CD45RA+ positively selected. The sequence came from a man aged 18 to 35 in good health. V is TRBV6-1 and J is TRBJ2-7; 9 bases map to TRBD1. Written as DNA, the CDR3 is TGTGCCAGCAGTGAAACGGTGGACAGGGGTCACGAGCAGTACTTC. Translation: CASSETVDRGHEQYF.